This passage covers 10 T cell receptor beta chains from one sample sequenced in a study of immune characterization of retroperitoneal liposarcoma. One entry per CDR3 protein results from TCRdb running MiXCR on the PCR reads. Seen here are roughly 10,000 distinct CDR3 sequences, around 30% observed once, and the top ten hold 8.2%. Material: tumor tissue. These TCRs come from a male donor with retroperitoneal liposarcoma.

This clonotype ranks as medium-sized. V usage is TRBV6-1 and J usage is TRBJ1-1, with D perhaps TRBD1 (6 bases). CDR3 length: 14 residues. V lost 8 bases and J lost 2, with 15 bases in between. Germline assignment: CDR1 MNHNS and CDR2 SASEGT. CDR3 coding DNA: TGTGCCAGCTTTTCCCGAGGGGGAAACACTGAAGCTTTCTTT. Amino acid sequence: CASFSRGGNTEAFF.

Ten or more counts support this clonotype. V gene TRBV6-1 combines with J gene TRBJ2-1; possible D gene TRBD2, 6 bases. CDR3 size: 11 residues. CDR1 and CDR2 from the germline V gene are MNHNS and SASEGT. Trimming removed 5 bases at V and 13 bases at J, with 12 bases between. The CDR3 sequence: CASSIRGTQFF. Here the CDR3 DNA reads TGTGCCAGCAGTATACGGGGGACCCAGTTCTTC.

This clonotype has just a few counts. The chain combines TRBV6-1 with TRBJ2-1, with D hard to call. The end of the DNA aligns better with TRBJ2-7, so the J call may be wrong. Germline V gene data show CDR1 as MNHNS and CDR2 as SASEGT. This CDR3 has 12 amino acids. The CDR3 sequence is CASSEVGNEQYF. CDR3 sequence (DNA): TGTGCCAGCAGTGAAGTGGGAAATGAGCAGTACTTC.

This chain links TRBV7-6 with TRBJ2-4; D may be TRBD1 or TRBD2 (5 bases each). The V gene lost 1 base and the J gene lost 13 bases, with 17 bases spanning the gap. CDR1 and CDR2 from the germline V gene are SGHVS and FNYEAQ. The length of the CDR3 is 14 residues. This CDR3 reads CASSLGDGYNEQYF. DNA for the CDR3: TGTGCCAGCAGCTTAGGGGACGGATACAATGAGCAGTACTTC.

This clonotype turned up a few times. This sequence joins TRBV7-8 and TRBJ1-2; D may be TRBD1 (6 bases). The CDR3 consists of 13 residues. Germline lookup yields CDR1 SGHVS and CDR2 FQNEAQ. The germline V and J ends were trimmed by 4 bases and 7 bases, with 13 bases remaining between them. CDR3 sequence: CASSSAGDGGYTF. The CDR3 DNA reads TGTGCCAGCAGCTCAGCAGGGGACGGTGGCTACACCTTC.

This clonotype was picked up a small number of times. The chain joins TRBV28 to TRBJ2-7; 9 bases match TRBD1. From germline, CDR1 is MDHEN and CDR2 SYDVKM. The CDR3 has 15 amino acids. The ends lost 3 bases at V and 7 bases at J; junction bases unmatched: 10. CDR3: CASSFLGQGHNEQYF. The CDR3 bases are TGTGCCAGCAGTTTTCTGGGACAGGGCCACAATGAGCAGTACTTC.

In its sample, this clonotype was seen many times. The CDR3 loop reads CASSLDEGPTYEQYF. CDR3 coding DNA: TGTGCCAGCAGCTTAGATGAGGGGCCCACCTACGAGCAGTACTTC. The V gene is TRBV7-6, the J gene TRBJ2-5, with D tentatively TRBD1 or TRBD2 (5 bases each). Near its end, the DNA agrees better with TRBJ2-7, so the J call may be wrong. CDR3 length equals 15 residues. Germline V gene sequence: CDR1 SGHVS, CDR2 FNYEAQ.

About this clonotype itself: A much larger clone lies a single base off, so this may be a read error. The J gene is TRBJ2-7, the V gene TRBV7-2; D is perhaps TRBD1 (5 bases). V was pared by 5 bases and J by 3 bases, with 11 bases between. The CDR3 extends over 13 amino acids. Germline-derived CDR1 and CDR2 are SGHTA and FQGNSA. The CDR3 sequence: CTSSRRQNYEQYF. Here the CDR3 DNA reads TGTACCAGCAGCCGGCGACAGAACTACGAGCAGTACTTC. Filled out from reference TRBV7-2 and TRBJ2-7, the complete variable domain reads GAGVSQSPSNKVTEKGKDVELRCDPISGHTALYWYRQSLGQGLEFLIYFQGNSAPDKSGLPSDRFSAERTGGSVSTLTIQRTQQEDSAVYLCTSSRRQNYEQYFGPGTRLTVT.

Comment on this clonotype: One base away lies a much larger clone, so this may be a sequencing read error. The chain carries TRBV7-8 and TRBJ1-5; TRBD1 might be the D (5 bases). Germline lookup yields CDR1 SGHVS and CDR2 FQNEAQ. The CDR3 runs 15 residues. The CDR3 nucleotides read TGTGCCAGCAACTTAAGGTGGGGGGGCAATCAGCCCCAGCATTTT. Translation: CASNLRWGGNQPQHF.

The V gene is TRBV7-6, the J gene TRBJ2-5; D gene ambiguous. The CDR3 spans 15 residues. The germline gives CDR1 SGHVS, CDR2 FNYEAQ. V lost 6 bases and J lost 3, with 17 bases in between. As DNA, the CDR3 is TGTGCCAGCAGGACCAGGCCCGGATCGGAAGAGACCCAGTACTTC. Amino acids: CASRTRPGSEETQYF.